This T cell receptor (beta chain) was captured in a study of shared clonotypes between healthy human individuals. In the study overall: For every donor, three CD4 naive, three CD4 memory, two CD8 naive and one CD8 memory plates were used.

Libraries were prepared by immunoSEQ multiplex PCR; TCRdb keeps only in-frame clonotypes and omits some of them. The table shows about 2.3 million clones, with approximately 93% occurring only once. Regarding this clone: Its cognate antigen is unknown.

Study observations and caveats: Between a handful of donors, naive CD4 clonotypes were shared at a level of about 5%.

Investigators divided CD4+ cells into CD45RA+ naive and CD45RA-negative memory subsets. V was cut by 6 bases and J by 8 bases, with 8 bases left in between. This CDR3 has 11 residues. Germline V lookup: CDR1 MNHEY, CDR2 SMNVEV (reference sequence). This sequence originates from a man between 18 and 29 years old in good health. Some clones in this sample may be carry-over from other donors' samples. The genes are TRBV27 and TRBJ2-1, with D tentatively TRBD1 (5 bases). The specimen sequenced was naive CD4+ T cells from PBMCs. Subset specified: CD45RA+ positively selected. The CDR3 region is CASSRQYEQFF. The CDR3 DNA reads as TGTGCCAGCAGCCGACAGTATGAGCAGTTCTTC.